This TCR beta chain stems from a study of early T cells in non-severe SARS-CoV-2 infection. This clonotype has at least ten counts. The target antigen is unknown. Attachment of unique molecular identifiers to individual cDNA molecules was performed. TCRdb ran MiXCR on the 5' RACE reads and lists one entry per CDR3 protein. Altogether about 40,000 distinct CDR3 sequences are present, roughly 6% being singletons, with the ten largest covering approximately 7.5%. The junction had 12 bases not matched to a gene; V was cut back by 5 bases and J by 9 bases. The CDR3 runs to 14 residues. In germline, CDR1 is SGHRS, CDR2 YFSETQ. Findings and limits, study-wide: In VDJdb matching, anti-spike CD8 responses were favored while private and CD4 specificities went missing.

The V and J genes are TRBV5-1 and TRBJ1-1; 8 bases match TRBD1. The TCR was taken from an adult who was a healthcare worker with PCR-confirmed SARS-CoV-2 infection or an uninfected control (not recorded which). Sequenced material: whole blood, taken at baseline. The CDR3 protein is CASSHGQGGGKAFF. The CDR3 DNA sequence: TGCGCCAGCAGTCACGGACAGGGAGGAGGAAAAGCTTTCTTT.